This TCR beta chain is from a study of T cell responses to AZD1222 COVID-19 vaccine. Study conclusions and caveats: Unmutated variant regions reportedly attract nearly half of all spike-specific TCRs.

With regard to this clone: What it recognizes is unknown.

Sequencing used immunoSEQ multiplex PCR; TCRdb keeps in-frame clones, though not all of them. Of more than 150,000 clones listed, 90% were seen once; the top ten hold about 1.4%. CDR1 is LGHNT, CDR2 FRNRAP, per germline. CDR3 size: 19 residues. V was cut by 0 bases and J by 1 base, with 19 bases left in between. This TCR was sampled from an adult in good health. V and J are TRBV12-5 and TRBJ1-5, with TRBD1 as a possible D gene (5 bases). The material sequenced was peripheral blood, taken on day 0 of AZD1222 vaccination. In DNA, the CDR3 is TGTGCTAGTGGTTTGGTACGGCCTAGAAGGCGGGGCAGCAATCAGCCCCAGCATTTT. It is translated as CASGLVRPRRRGSNQPQHF.